This TCR beta chain was captured in a study of early T cells in non-severe SARS-CoV-2 infection. Findings and limits, study-wide: VDJdb matching, biased toward anti-spike CD8 responses, missed private and CD4 specificities.

Individual cDNA molecules carried attached unique molecular identifiers. TCRdb processed the 5' RACE reads anew with MiXCR; each CDR3 protein has one entry. The table lists around 61,000 distinct CDR3 sequences, roughly a tenth of them singletons. Germline values: CDR1 SNHLY, CDR2 FYNNEI. The CDR3 sequence is 13 residues long. V was trimmed by 6 bases and J by 0 bases, leaving 8 bases between them. Regarding this clonotype: What it binds is unknown.

The clonotype was recovered from an adult who was a healthcare worker with PCR-confirmed SARS-CoV-2 infection or an uninfected control (not recorded which). The sequenced sample consisted of whole blood. The J gene is TRBJ1-1, the V gene TRBV2; D is possibly TRBD1 (6 bases). The CDR3 spells CASRQGLNTEAFF. As DNA, the CDR3 is TGTGCCAGCAGACAGGGCCTGAACACTGAAGCTTTCTTT. The full variable domain, its missing parts supplied by reference TRBV2 and TRBJ1-1, is EPEVTQTPSHQVTQMGQEVILRCVPISNHLYFYWYRQILGQKVEFLVSFYNNEISEKSEIFDDQFSVERPDGSNFTLKIRSTKLEDSAMYFCASRQGLNTEAFFGQGTRLTVV.